The 27 T cell receptor beta chains presented below share a single source sample, sequenced in a study of blood T cells in healthy people across ages. Then a second PCR, running roughly 7 to 11 cycles, was carried out with a sample-barcoded 5' primer and a J-beta primer mix. TCRdb passed the 5' RACE reads through MiXCR, listing each CDR3 protein once. The repertoire holds fewer than 800,000 distinct CDR3 sequences, with about 34% as singletons. The sample comprised blood. The receptor source for this set is an elderly woman in good health.

This clonotype was counted ten times or more. A read error may produce the germline difference seen at one junction end. The rearrangement joins TRBV10-3 to TRBJ2-7; a weak D match, TRBD1 (6 bases). The germline V gene encodes CDR1 ENHRY and CDR2 SYGVKD. The CDR3 has 15 amino acids. This CDR3 is CAIGEGVRSSYEQYF. The CDR3 DNA reads TGTGCCATCGGTGAGGGGGTGAGGAGCTCCTACGAGCAGTACTTC.

This clonotype was counted between two and nine times. Just one base apart from a much larger clone, this may be a read error. The chain has TRBV7-2 and TRBJ2-3; TRBD2 aligns across 7 bases. The CDR3 loop spans 14 amino acids. Germline V gene data show CDR1 as SGHTA and CDR2 as FQGNSA. The V and J ends lost 5 bases and 2 bases, in that order; junction bases with no gene match: 4. The CDR3 here is CASSAAGVTDTQYF. The CDR3 DNA is TGTGCCAGCAGCGCCGCGGGGGTCACAGATACGCAGTATTTT. The full variable domain, completed using reference TRBV7-2 and TRBJ2-3, is GAGVSQSPSNKVTEKGKDVELRCDPISGHTALYWYRQSLGQGLEFLIYFQGNSAPDKSGLPSDRFSAERTGGSVSTLTIQRTQQEDSAVYLCASSAAGVTDTQYFGPGTRLTVL.

This clonotype was picked up a small number of times. This chain's CDR3 is CASRAPGNYNSPLHF. CDR3 DNA: TGTGCCAGCAGAGCCCCGGGAAATTATAATTCACCCCTCCACTTT. The rearrangement links TRBV25-1 to TRBJ1-6; D uncertain. V dropped 6 bases and J dropped 4 bases, with 13 bases sitting between them. The CDR3 is 15 amino acids. Germline V lookup: CDR1 MGHDK, CDR2 SYGVNS. The complete variable domain, with remaining parts taken from reference TRBV25-1 and TRBJ1-6, reads EADIYQTPRYLVIGTGKKITLECSQTMGHDKMYWYQQDPGMELHLIHYSYGVNSTEKGDLSSESTVSRIRTEHFPLTLESARPSHTSQYLCASRAPGNYNSPLHFGNGTRLTVT.

This clonotype was observed at least ten times. This chain connects TRBV25-1 to TRBJ1-4; D might be TRBD1 (5 bases). The CDR3 has 15 amino acids. In germline, CDR1 is MGHDK, CDR2 SYGVNS. Trimming took 3 bases from V and 8 from J, leaving 16 bases between them. CDR3 in amino acids: CASSDSGALGEKLFF. In nucleotides, the CDR3 is TGTGCCAGCAGTGACTCCGGGGCCTTGGGGGAAAAACTGTTTTTT.

This clonotype was recorded many times. The chain joins TRBV20-1 to TRBJ2-4, with D possibly being TRBD1 (5 bases). V was shortened by 6 bases and J by 0 bases, with 18 bases between the two germline ends. Germline V lookup: CDR1 DFQATT, CDR2 SNEGSKA (reference sequence). The CDR3 is 16 residues long. The CDR3 DNA is TGCAGTGCCAGGGATTCACTTGCAGTAGCCAAAAACATTCAGTACTTC. Amino acid sequence: CSARDSLAVAKNIQYF.

The chain combines TRBV4-2 with TRBJ2-7; 7 bases are a match to TRBD2. The CDR3 extends over 15 amino acids. In germline, CDR1 is LGHNA, CDR2 YNFKEQ. After removal of 1 base from V and 7 bases from J, the junction contained 10 bases not matched to a gene. CDR3 nucleotide sequence: TGTGCCAGCAGCCAAGCAAGGACGAGCGGGAATGAGCAGTACTTC. It is translated as CASSQARTSGNEQYF.

The rearrangement links TRBV20-1 to TRBJ2-1; a possible D gene is TRBD1 (5 bases). The V gene lost 6 bases and the J gene lost 8 bases, with 17 bases spanning the gap. The germline V gene encodes CDR1 DFQATT and CDR2 SNEGSKA (reference sequence). The CDR3 extends over 13 amino acids. The CDR3, as DNA: TGCAGTGCCAGACCCCCAGCAGGGTATGAGCAGTTCTTC. Translating it yields CSARPPAGYEQFF.

This clonotype has a handful of counts. The rearrangement uses TRBV7-2 and TRBJ2-7; the D gene could be TRBD1 or TRBD2 (6 bases each). V was clipped by 5 bases and J by 9 bases, with 17 bases between them. Germline CDR1 is SGHTA and CDR2 is FQGNSA. The CDR3 spans 13 residues. The CDR3 spells CASSPDWGAGQYF. CDR3 bases: TGTGCCAGCAGCCCAGACTGGGGGGCCGGGCAGTACTTC.

V usage is TRBV3-1 and J usage is TRBJ1-2, with TRBD1 identical over 9 bases. The V and J ends lost 8 bases and 8 bases, in that order; junction bases with no gene match: 15. The CDR3 is made up of 15 amino acids. The germline V gene has CDR1 LGHDT and CDR2 YNNKEL (reference sequence). The CDR3 bases are TGTGCCAGCTGCCTAAATCCGGGACAGGGTCAGGGCTACACCTTC. Protein product: CASCLNPGQGQGYTF. Full variable domain (rest looked up from reference TRBV3-1 and TRBJ1-2): DTAVSQTPKYLVTQMGNDKSIKCEQNLGHDTMYWYKQDSKKFLKIMFSYNNKELIINETVPNRFSPKSPDKAHLNLHINSLELGDSAVYFCASCLNPGQGQGYTFGSGTRLTVV.

This clonotype was counted only a few times. The chain employs TRBV30 and TRBJ1-1; D is possibly TRBD1 (5 bases). The length of the CDR3 is 12 residues. The ends were cut back, 5 bases at V and 8 bases at J, with 15 bases in the middle. The V gene's germline CDR1 is GTSNPN and CDR2 SVGIG (reference sequence). CDR3 protein: CAWGFRGSEAFF. The CDR3 nucleotides are TGTGCCTGGGGTTTTCGGGGCTCAGAAGCTTTCTTT.

This clonotype was seen many times. The genes are TRBV4-1 and TRBJ2-7, with D unresolved. With 0 bases removed from V and 5 bases from J, the gap between germline ends came to 17 bases. The CDR3 runs 16 residues. CDR1 and CDR2 (germline): MGHRA, YSYEKL. The DNA for the CDR3 is TGCGCCAGCAGCCAAGAGGATCAGGTCGGTCTCCACGAGCAGTACTTC. Translation gives CASSQEDQVGLHEQYF.

This clonotype was counted between two and nine times. The CDR3 sequence: CAWRAVGASSYEQYF. The CDR3 nucleotides read TGTGCCTGGAGGGCCGTAGGGGCAAGCTCCTACGAGCAGTACTTC. This sequence joins TRBV30 and TRBJ2-7; a weak D match, TRBD1 (5 bases). The CDR3 loop spans 15 amino acids. Germline V gene sequence: CDR1 GTSNPN, CDR2 SVGIG (reference sequence). The V end lost 3 bases, the J end lost 0 bases, and 15 bases lay between the germline ends.

The J gene is TRBJ1-1, the V gene TRBV20-1; 8 nucleotides align to TRBD1. The germline V gene encodes CDR1 DFQATT and CDR2 SNEGSKA (reference sequence). The length of the CDR3 is 18 residues. After removal of 3 bases from V and 0 bases from J, the junction contained 15 bases not matched to a gene. The CDR3 sequence: CSARGGGTGSNMNTEAFF. CDR3 nucleotide sequence: TGCAGTGCTAGGGGAGGGGGGACAGGCTCCAACATGAACACTGAAGCTTTCTTT.

This clonotype was detected ten times or more. The rearrangement links TRBV7-9 to TRBJ2-7; perhaps TRBD1 as D (7 bases). The CDR3 totals 14 residues. V lost 1 base, J lost 4 bases, and 11 bases lay in between. Per germline, CDR1 SEHNR and CDR2 FQNEAQ (reference sequence). The CDR3 protein is CASSLGRGHYEQYF. The CDR3 region has the DNA TGTGCCAGCAGCTTAGGGAGGGGGCATTACGAGCAGTACTTC.

As concerns this clonotype: A much larger clonotype is one base distant, so this may be a read error. This chain connects TRBV6-5 to TRBJ1-1; weak D call: TRBD1 (5 bases). In germline, CDR1 is MNHEY, CDR2 SVGAGI. The CDR3 extends over 16 amino acids. The CDR3 protein is CASSWRLFGGNTKAFF. Written as DNA, the CDR3 is TGTGCCAGCAGTTGGAGACTGTTCGGGGGGAACACTAAAGCTTTCTTT.

Worth noting for this clonotype: A much larger clone is a single base away; this may be a read error. As DNA, the CDR3 is TGTGCCGGCAGTTCCCCGACAGGGGTTTTCCACGAGCAGTACTTC. Translation gives CAGSSPTGVFHEQYF. The chain links TRBV28 to TRBJ2-4; 8 nucleotides line up with TRBD1. The J call could be wrong; TRBJ2-7 is a better fit for the DNA end. This CDR3 is built from 15 residues. CDR1 and CDR2 (germline): MDHEN, SYDVKM.

The chain couples TRBV29-1 to TRBJ2-7; perhaps D is TRBD1 or TRBD2 (6 bases each). Between the trimmed V and J ends, which lost 2 bases and 5 bases, there was a span of 10 bases. Germline V lookup: CDR1 SQVTM, CDR2 ANQGSEA. The CDR3 runs 12 residues. CDR3 coding DNA: TGCAGCGTTGAAAGGAGGGGGGACGAGCAGTACTTC. Amino acid sequence: CSVERRGDEQYF.

The V and J genes are TRBV15 and TRBJ1-2, with D tentatively TRBD1 (5 bases). Trimming took off 1 base at V and 4 bases at J, with 7 bases between the two ends. The CDR3 spans 13 residues. Germline V gene lookup returns CDR1 LNHNV and CDR2 YYDKDF (reference sequence). CDR3 DNA: TGTGCCACCAGCAGAGTCGGGGCCTATGGCTACACCTTC. Translated, it gives CATSRVGAYGYTF.

In its sample, this clonotype was seen a few times. The chain carries TRBV5-1 and TRBJ2-2, with TRBD1 matching 8 bases. Trimming removed 0 bases from V and 8 bases from J; junction bases left unmatched: 6. Germline lookup yields CDR1 SGHRS and CDR2 YFSETQ. CDR3 length: 15 amino acids. The CDR3 DNA sequence: TGCGCCAGCAGCTTGGCTGGACAGGGTCGGGGGGAGCTGTTTTTT. Protein product: CASSLAGQGRGELFF.

This clonotype was seen more than once but under ten times. This may be a read error, as it is one base from a much larger clone. The chain uses TRBV6-5 and TRBJ1-5, with D tentatively TRBD1 (6 bases). Per the germline V gene, CDR1 is MNHEY and CDR2 is SVGAGI. CDR3 length: 13 residues. V was clipped by 8 bases and J by 15 bases, with 23 bases between them. The CDR3 nucleotides are TGTGCCAGCTCCCCCGCCCTCAGGGGCCCTCGGCATTTT. This translates into CASSPALRGPRHF.

CDR3 sequence: CASSTDAGGRGTGELFF. In DNA, the CDR3 is TGTGCCAGCAGTACCGATGCGGGGGGGCGGGGCACCGGGGAGCTGTTTTTT. This chain connects TRBV12-3 or TRBV12-4 to TRBJ2-2; TRBD2 agrees at 9 bases. The length of the CDR3 is 17 residues. J gave up 4 bases and V 5 bases, and 11 bases lay outside the gene matches.

This clonotype was picked up many times. V usage is TRBV7-6 and J usage is TRBJ1-5, with D unresolved. Looked up from germline, CDR1 is SGHVS and CDR2 is FNYEAQ. Trimming left V 1 base short and J 3 bases short, with 10 bases between. The CDR3 loop spans 15 amino acids. The CDR3 sequence: CASSLEEGFNQPQHF. In nucleotides, the CDR3 is TGTGCCAGCAGCTTAGAGGAGGGTTTCAATCAGCCCCAGCATTTT.

Note on this clonotype: A much larger clone lies a single base off, so this may be a read error. CDR3 region: CASSRDRALNYGYTF. Here the CDR3 DNA reads TGTGCCAGCAGCCGGGATAGGGCACTTAACTATGGCTACACCTTC. The rearrangement joins TRBV6-6 to TRBJ1-2; D gene unclear. Per the germline V gene, CDR1 is MNHNY and CDR2 is SVGAGI (reference sequence). V was trimmed by 6 bases and J by 1 base, leaving 15 bases between them. The CDR3 has 15 amino acids.

The chain uses TRBV10-3 and TRBJ2-5, with TRBD2 matching 9 bases. V was pared by 4 bases and J by 4 bases, with 4 bases of the junction left unmatched. CDR1 ENHRY and CDR2 SYGVKD come from the germline V gene. CDR3 length: 14 amino acids. CDR3 amino acids: CAISGAGGGETQYF. The CDR3 nucleotides read TGTGCCATCAGTGGAGCGGGAGGAGGAGAGACCCAGTACTTC.

This rearrangement joins TRBV2 to TRBJ2-2, with TRBD2 identical over 7 bases. V trimming: 6 bases; J trimming: 7 bases; junction bases outside the gene matches: 11. This CDR3 spans 15 amino acids. Per the germline V gene, CDR1 is SNHLY and CDR2 is FYNNEI. The CDR3 sequence is CASRALAGGGGELFF. As DNA, the CDR3 is TGTGCCAGCAGAGCCTTAGCGGGCGGGGGCGGGGAGCTGTTTTTT.

The chain joins TRBV10-2 to TRBJ1-1; possible D gene TRBD1, 6 bases. Germline CDR1 WSHSY, CDR2 SAAADI. V was trimmed by 0 bases and J by 10 bases, leaving 12 bases between them. This CDR3 region has 13 residues. CDR3 nucleotides: TGCGCCAGCAGTGAGTCGGGGACACTGGGAGCTTTCTTT. Protein product: CASSESGTLGAFF.

This clonotype has only a few counts. The chain combines TRBV30 with TRBJ2-5, with TRBD2 identical over 10 bases. After removal of 0 bases from V and 5 bases from J, the junction contained 6 bases not matched to a gene. Germline CDR1 is GTSNPN and CDR2 is SVGIG (reference sequence). The CDR3 sequence is 15 residues long. The CDR3 loop reads CAWSVSGGAWETQYF. DNA of the CDR3: TGTGCCTGGAGTGTAAGCGGGGGGGCCTGGGAGACCCAGTACTTC.